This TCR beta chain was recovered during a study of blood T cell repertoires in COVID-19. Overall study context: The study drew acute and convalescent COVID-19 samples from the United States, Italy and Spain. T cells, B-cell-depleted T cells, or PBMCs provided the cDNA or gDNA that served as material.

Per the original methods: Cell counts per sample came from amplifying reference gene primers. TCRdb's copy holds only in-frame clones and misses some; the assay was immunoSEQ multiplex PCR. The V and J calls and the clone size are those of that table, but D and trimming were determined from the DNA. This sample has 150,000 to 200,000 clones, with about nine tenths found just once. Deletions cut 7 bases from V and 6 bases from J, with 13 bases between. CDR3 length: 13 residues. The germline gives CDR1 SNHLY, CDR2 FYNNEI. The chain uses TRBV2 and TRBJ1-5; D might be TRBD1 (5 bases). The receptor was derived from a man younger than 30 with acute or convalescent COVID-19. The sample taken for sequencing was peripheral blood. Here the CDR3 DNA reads TGTGCCAGCACCAAGGGGCCAGCTCAGCCCCAGCATTTT. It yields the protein CASTKGPAQPQHF.